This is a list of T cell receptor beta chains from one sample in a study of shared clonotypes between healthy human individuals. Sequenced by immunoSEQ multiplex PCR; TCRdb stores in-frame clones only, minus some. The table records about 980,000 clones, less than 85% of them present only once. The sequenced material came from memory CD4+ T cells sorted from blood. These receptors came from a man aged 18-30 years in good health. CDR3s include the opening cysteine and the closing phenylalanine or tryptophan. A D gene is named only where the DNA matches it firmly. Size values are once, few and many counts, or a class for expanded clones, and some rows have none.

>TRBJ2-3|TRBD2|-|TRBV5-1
TGCGCCAGCAGCTTGTCCGGGAGGGCCACAGATACGCAGTATTTT
CASSLSGRATDTQYF
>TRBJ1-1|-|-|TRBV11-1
TGTGCCAGCAGCTTAGTAACAGGGAGGACTGAAGCTTTCTTT
CASSLVTGRTEAFF
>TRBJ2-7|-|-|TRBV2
TGTGCCAGCAGTGAAACACGGGCCGGGGAGCAGTACTTC
CASSETRAGEQYF
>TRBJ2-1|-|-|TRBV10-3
TGTGCCATCAGTGACGGGGGCGCCTACAATGAGCAGTTCTTC
CAISDGGAYNEQFF
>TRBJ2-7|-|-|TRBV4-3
TGCGCCAGCAGCCAAGATCGGCGGGACAAGTACGAGCAGTACTTC
CASSQDRRDKYEQYF
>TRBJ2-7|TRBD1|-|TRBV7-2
TGTGCCAGCAGCTTCCCGACAGGGGCCTACGAGCAGTACTTC
CASSFPTGAYEQYF
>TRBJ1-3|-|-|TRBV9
TGTGCCAGCAGCGTAGCTCCAGGGAACGGAAACACCATATATTTT
CASSVAPGNGNTIYF
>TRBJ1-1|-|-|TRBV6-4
TGTGCCAGCAGTTTCCGTCAGAACACTGAAGCTTTCTTT
CASSFRQNTEAFF
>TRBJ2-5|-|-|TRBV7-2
TGTGCCAGCAGCTTGAGCGGAAATCAAGAGACCCAGTACTTC
CASSLSGNQETQYF
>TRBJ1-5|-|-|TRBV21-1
TGTGCCAGCAGCAGAGTATCTAGGGTCAGGGCACAGCCCCAGCATTTT
CASSRVSRVRAQPQHF
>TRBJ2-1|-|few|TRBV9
TGTGCCAGCAGCCCGAATTACCGGGCCCTCAATGAGCAGTTCTTC
CASSPNYRALNEQFF
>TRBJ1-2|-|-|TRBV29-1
TGCAGCGTTGATGGGGGGGGCGGCTATGGCTACACCTTC
CSVDGGGGYGYTF
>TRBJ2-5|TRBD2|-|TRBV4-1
TGCGCCAGCAGCCGGGGAGGGGCAGCCAGCGAGACCCAGTACTTC
CASSRGGAASETQYF
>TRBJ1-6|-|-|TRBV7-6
TGTGCCAGCAGCCAACCAGGGTCACCCCTCCACTTT
CASSQPGSPLHF
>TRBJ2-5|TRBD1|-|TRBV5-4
TGTGCCAGCAGCTTAGACAGGGGGCTAGCCAGAGAGACCCAGTACTTC
CASSLDRGLARETQYF
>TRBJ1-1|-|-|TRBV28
TGTGCCAGCAGTAGGGCTTTGAGTACTGAAGCTTTCTTT
CASSRALSTEAFF
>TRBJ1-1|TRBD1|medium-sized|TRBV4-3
TGCGCCAGCAGCTGGCCGGGACAGGGGGTCACTGAAGCTTTCTTT
CASSWPGQGVTEAFF
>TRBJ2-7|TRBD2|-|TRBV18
TGTGCCAGCTCACCGAATAGATTACTAGCGGGAGCAAGGGAGCAGTACTTC
CASSPNRLLAGAREQYF
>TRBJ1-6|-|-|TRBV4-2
TGTGCCAGCAGCCAAGTTTACGGATTGGGTTCACCCCTCCACTTT
CASSQVYGLGSPLHF
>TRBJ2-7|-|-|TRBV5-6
TGTGCCAGCAGTAAGGACGGGTACGAGCAGTACTTC
CASSKDGYEQYF
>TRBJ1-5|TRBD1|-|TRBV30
TGTGCCTGGAGTCTACAGGGGGGCAATCAGCCCCAGCATTTT
CAWSLQGGNQPQHF
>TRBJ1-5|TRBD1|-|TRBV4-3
TGCGCCAGCAGCCAGGAGACAGGGGGAGATCAGCCCCAGCATTTT
CASSQETGGDQPQHF
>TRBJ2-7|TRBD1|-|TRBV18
TGTGCCAGCTCACCATCGGGACAGGGCGGCGAGCAGTACTTC
CASSPSGQGGEQYF
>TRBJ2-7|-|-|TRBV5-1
TGCGCCAGCAGACTGGATTCCTACGAGCAGTACTTC
CASRLDSYEQYF
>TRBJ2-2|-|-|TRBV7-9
TGTGCCAGCAGCTTAGGGGCGGTCGCGGACACCGGGGAGCTGTTTTTT
CASSLGAVADTGELFF
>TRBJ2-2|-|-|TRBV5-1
TGCGCCAGCAGCTTCGTTCAGAACACCGGGGAGCTGTTTTTT
CASSFVQNTGELFF
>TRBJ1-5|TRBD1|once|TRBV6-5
TGTGCCAGCAGTCGGACAGGGGTTAGTCAGCCCCAGCATTTT
CASSRTGVSQPQHF
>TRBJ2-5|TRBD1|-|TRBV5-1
TGCGCCAGCAGCCCGACAGGGGCCCAAGAGACCCAGTACTTC
CASSPTGAQETQYF
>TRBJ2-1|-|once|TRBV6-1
TGTGCCAGCACCTTAAAACACAGGGTCAATGAGCAGTTCTTC
CASTLKHRVNEQFF
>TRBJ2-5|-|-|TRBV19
TGTGCCAGTAGTATATCCGAGACCCAGTACTTC
CASSISETQYF
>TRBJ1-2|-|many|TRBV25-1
TGTGCCAGCAGTGAATATCTGGGCGGCTACACCTTC
CASSEYLGGYTF
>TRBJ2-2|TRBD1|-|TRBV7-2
TGTGCCAGCAGCCCCCGGACAGGGATGGGCCCCGGGGAGCTGTTTTTT
CASSPRTGMGPGELFF
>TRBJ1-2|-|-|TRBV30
TGTGCCTGGAGTCCCTTACAGCTTAACTATGGCTACACCTTC
CAWSPLQLNYGYTF
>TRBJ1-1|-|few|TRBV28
TGTGCCAGCAGTTTAGCACTTTTGAACACTGAAGCTTTCTTT
CASSLALLNTEAFF
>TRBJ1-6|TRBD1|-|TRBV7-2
TGTGCCAGCAGCATCCGGGACAGGGTCCAGAGCCCCTATAATTCACCCCTCCACTTT
CASSIRDRVQSPYNSPLHF
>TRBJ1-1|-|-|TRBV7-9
TGTGCCAGCAGTTCGGAGCGGAACACTGAAGCTTTCTTT
CASSSERNTEAFF
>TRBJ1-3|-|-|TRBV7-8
TGTGCCAGCAGCTTAGGCCAGAAAGGAAACACCATATATTTT
CASSLGQKGNTIYF
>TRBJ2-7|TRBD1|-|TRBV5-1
TGCGCCAGCAGCTTGTCAATGGTAGGACAGGGCTTGTACGAGCAGTACTTC
CASSLSMVGQGLYEQYF
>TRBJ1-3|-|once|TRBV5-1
TGCGCCAGCAGCCCCATGGGCGGAGGAAACACCATATATTTT
CASSPMGGGNTIYF
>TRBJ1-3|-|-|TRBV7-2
TGTGCCAGCAGCTTGGGTGGAAACACCATATATTTT
CASSLGGNTIYF
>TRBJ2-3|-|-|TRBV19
TGTGCCAGTAGTATATGGGGTAGCGGAAGCTCAACACTGGGCACAGATACGCAGTATTTT
CASSIWGSGSSTLGTDTQYF
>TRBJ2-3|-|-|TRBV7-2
TGTGCCAGCAGCCCTGGACTCCAGACAGATACGCAGTATTTT
CASSPGLQTDTQYF
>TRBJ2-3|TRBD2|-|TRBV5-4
TGTGCCAGCAGTTATGGACTAGCGGGGGGGGATACGCAGTATTTT
CASSYGLAGGDTQYF
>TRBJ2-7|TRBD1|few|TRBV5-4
TGTGCCAGCAGCCTATACAGGGGAAGCTCCTACGAGCAGTACTTC
CASSLYRGSSYEQYF
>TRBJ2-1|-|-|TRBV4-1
TGCGCCAGCAGCCAAGGGATAGCGGTCTTAAATGAGCAGTTCTTC
CASSQGIAVLNEQFF
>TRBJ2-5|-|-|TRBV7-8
TGTGCCAGCAGCTTAGGACGACTGGGGGTTTGGGGTGGTCGATATATGGAGACCCAGTACTTC
CASSLGRLGVWGGRYMETQYF
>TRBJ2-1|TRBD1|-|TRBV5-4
TGTGCCAGCAGCAAGAAGTGGCAGGGGGATAACAATGAGCAGTTCTTC
CASSKKWQGDNNEQFF
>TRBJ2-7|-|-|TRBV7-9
TGTGCCAGCAGCTTGGGGGCCGCCGGCGGCAGCTCCTACGAGCAGTACTTC
CASSLGAAGGSSYEQYF
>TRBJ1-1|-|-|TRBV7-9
TGTGCCAGCAGCTTAGTGGTGGCGGCGGGGGATACTGAAGCTTTCTTT
CASSLVVAAGDTEAFF
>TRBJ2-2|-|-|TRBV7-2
TGTGCCAGCAGCCCCGGTAGGTCCGGGGAGCTGTTTTTT
CASSPGRSGELFF
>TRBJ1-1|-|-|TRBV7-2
TGTGCCAGCAGCTTAGAGGGGGGCACTGAAGCTTTCTTT
CASSLEGGTEAFF
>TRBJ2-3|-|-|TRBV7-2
TGTGCCAGCAGAACCCGGGACACGCAAACAGATACGCAGTATTTT
CASRTRDTQTDTQYF
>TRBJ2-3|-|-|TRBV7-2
TGTGCCAGCAGCTCGGACTTCACAGATACGCAGTATTTT
CASSSDFTDTQYF
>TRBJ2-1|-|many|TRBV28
TGTGCCAGCAGTCCGGACAGAAATGAGCAGTTCTTC
CASSPDRNEQFF
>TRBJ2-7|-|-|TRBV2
TGTGCCAGCAGTCGGAATCCACAGGACAGACGGTACTTC
CASSRNPQDRRYF
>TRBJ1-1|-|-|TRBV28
TGTGCCAGCAGTTTTTTAAGGGGCACGTACGCTTTCTTT
CASSFLRGTYAFF
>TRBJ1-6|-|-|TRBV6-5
TGTGCCAGCAGTTCAATTGGTTCACCCCTCCACTTT
CASSSIGSPLHF
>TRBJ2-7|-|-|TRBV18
TGTGCCAGCTCTAGTGTTGTGGCCCCAGCAGTCTTC
CASSSVVAPAVF
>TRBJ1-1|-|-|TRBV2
TGTGCCAGCAGCCGGGAGGCCACTGAAGCTTTCTTT
CASSREATEAFF
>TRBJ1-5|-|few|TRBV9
TGTGCCAGCAGCGTATCGGGGTCGGCGCAGCCCCAGCATTTT
CASSVSGSAQPQHF